Shown below are 17 T cell receptor beta chains from a single sample sequenced in a study of blood T cell repertoires in COVID-19. Libraries were prepared by immunoSEQ multiplex PCR; TCRdb keeps only in-frame clonotypes and omits some of them. The sample contains 28,000 or so clones, around 92% of which appear only once. Material for sequencing was peripheral blood. These TCRs come from a human donor in a cohort sampled during active COVID-19.

The chain has TRBV10-3 and TRBJ1-6, with 10 bases lining up with TRBD1. The CDR3 consists of 16 residues. V shed 5 bases and J 9 bases; nucleotides not matched to a gene: 10. Germline V gives CDR1 ENHRY, CDR2 SYGVKD. The CDR3 is CAISQTGGIQGSPLHF. CDR3 coding DNA: TGTGCCATCAGTCAGACAGGGGGCATTCAGGGTTCACCCCTCCACTTT.

This clone appeared once. This rearrangement joins TRBV30 to TRBJ2-1; D is uncertain. The CDR3 is 9 residues long. CDR1 GTSNPN and CDR2 SVGIG come from the germline V gene (reference sequence). The CDR3 region is CASGDEQFF. The CDR3 coding sequence is TGTGCTTCCGGAGATGAGCAGTTCTTC.

The chain recombines TRBV6-5 with TRBJ1-1, with unresolved D. V was trimmed by 0 bases and J by 11 bases, leaving 10 bases between them. Per germline, CDR1 MNHEY and CDR2 SVGAGI. The CDR3 loop spans 12 amino acids. In DNA form, the CDR3 reads TGTGCCAGCAGTTACTCGAGTGGTTTGGCTTTCTTT. The encoded protein is CASSYSSGLAFF.

The table lists this clone with a count of one. This sequence joins TRBV5-4 and TRBJ2-3; possibly TRBD2 for D (5 bases). Germline values: CDR1 SGHNT, CDR2 YYREEE (reference sequence). V dropped 1 base and J dropped 4 bases, with 7 bases sitting between them. CDR3 length: 13 residues. The CDR3 is CASSLRGPDTQYF. CDR3 nucleotides: TGTGCCAGCAGCTTGCGAGGGCCAGATACGCAGTATTTT.

The genes are TRBV5-4 and TRBJ2-5; TRBD2 matches at 8 bases. Unmatched junction bases numbered 9, after V lost 2 bases and J lost 6 bases. The CDR3 is 15 amino acids. Germline V lookup: CDR1 SGHNT, CDR2 YYREEE (reference sequence). The CDR3 here is CASSLDPLADKTQYF. The CDR3 DNA reads as TGTGCCAGCAGCTTAGACCCACTAGCGGACAAGACCCAGTACTTC.

This clone has just one count. V is TRBV7-8 and J is TRBJ2-2, with TRBD2 matching 14 bases. V was pared by 3 bases and J by 7 bases, with 4 bases of the junction left unmatched. The CDR3 is 16 amino acids. Germline V gene lookup returns CDR1 SGHVS and CDR2 FQNEAQ. The CDR3 nucleotides read TGTGCCAGCAGCTTCGGACTAGCGGGAGGAAGCGGGGAGCTGTTTTTT. This encodes CASSFGLAGGSGELFF.

CDR3 bases: TGTGCCACCTTAGACAGGGGGAACACTGAAGCTTTCTTT. Its protein product is CATLDRGNTEAFF. This chain joins TRBV19 and TRBJ1-1; 8 bases align to TRBD1. The CDR3 consists of 13 residues. V dropped 10 bases and J dropped 1; count of bases not matched to a gene: 5. Germline lookup yields CDR1 LNHDA and CDR2 SQIVND (reference sequence).

This sequence joins TRBV6-5 and TRBJ2-1, with D possibly being TRBD2 (6 bases). Germline CDR1 is MNHEY and CDR2 is SVGAGI. V gave up 11 bases and J gave up 0 bases, with 17 bases separating them. The CDR3 consists of 15 residues. The CDR3 region is CAAKISGPSYNEQFF. CDR3 DNA sequence: TGTGCCGCAAAAATCAGCGGGCCCTCCTACAATGAGCAGTTCTTC.

V and J are TRBV6-1 and TRBJ2-5; 12 nucleotides align to TRBD2. CDR1 and CDR2 (germline): MNHNS, SASEGT. The length of the CDR3 is 16 residues. V shed 2 bases, J shed 4 bases, and the junction held 5 bases outside the gene matches. The CDR3 spells CASSEPGLAGLETQYF. CDR3 DNA: TGTGCCAGCAGTGAACCCGGACTAGCGGGGCTAGAGACCCAGTACTTC.

The V and J genes are TRBV4-1 and TRBJ1-2; D remains ambiguous. CDR1 is MGHRA, CDR2 YSYEKL, per germline. This CDR3 is 15 amino acids long. V lost 1 base, J lost 3 bases, and 12 bases lay in between. The chain's CDR3 is CASSQGTGGDYGYTF. CDR3 in DNA: TGCGCCAGCAGCCAAGGGACTGGTGGGGACTATGGCTACACCTTC.

The chain joins TRBV30 to TRBJ1-2; TRBD1 might be the D (5 bases). Germline CDR1 GTSNPN, CDR2 SVGIG (reference sequence). The CDR3 runs 11 residues. With 2 bases removed from V and 8 bases from J, the gap between germline ends came to 9 bases. The CDR3 nucleotides are TGTGCCTGGAGTACCAGGACAGGCTACACCTTC. It is translated as CAWSTRTGYTF.

V and J are TRBV7-2 and TRBJ2-5; 9 positions agree with TRBD1. The germline V gene has CDR1 SGHTA and CDR2 FQGNSA. V lost 5 bases to trimming and J lost 5 bases; unmatched junction nucleotides: 9. The length of the CDR3 is 15 residues. CDR3 nucleotides: TGTGCCAGCAGCGTGGGACAGGGATTAAGGGAGACCCAGTACTTC. Its protein product is CASSVGQGLRETQYF.

This chain links TRBV9 with TRBJ1-6, with D possibly being TRBD1 (6 bases). V gave up 0 bases and J gave up 4 bases, with 11 bases separating them. Germline CDR1 and CDR2: SGDLS and YYNGEE. The CDR3 is 16 amino acids. CDR3 amino acids: CASSVGGTGYNSPLHF. In DNA form, the CDR3 reads TGTGCCAGCAGCGTAGGGGGTACAGGGTATAATTCACCCCTCCACTTT.

V and J are TRBV6-6 and TRBJ2-7; 13 bases fit TRBD2. The CDR3 runs to 16 residues. Trimming removed 6 bases from V and 4 bases from J; junction bases left unmatched: 9. Germline V CDR1 and CDR2: MNHNY, SVGAGI (reference sequence). The CDR3 loop reads CASSDRGTSGKYEQYF. CDR3 in DNA: TGTGCCAGCAGCGACCGAGGGACTAGCGGGAAATACGAGCAGTACTTC.

The CDR3 spells CASSPPTGRGYTF. The DNA for the CDR3 is TGTGCCAGCTCACCCCCCACAGGGCGCGGCTACACCTTC. The chain carries TRBV18 and TRBJ1-2; D perhaps matches TRBD1 (6 bases). CDR1 is KGHSH, CDR2 LQKENI, per germline. This CDR3 spans 13 amino acids. The V and J ends lost 3 bases and 8 bases respectively, with 13 bases between them.

The chain has TRBV30 and TRBJ2-7, with 7 nucleotides matching TRBD2. V gave up 1 base and J gave up 3 bases; unmatched junction bases: 6. Germline V gene sequence: CDR1 GTSNPN, CDR2 SVGIG (reference sequence). This CDR3 has 14 residues. CDR3 sequence reads: CAWSGGGSFYEQYF. The CDR3 bases are TGTGCCTGGAGTGGGGGGGGTTCCTTCTACGAGCAGTACTTC.

This clone was seen once. The rearrangement joins TRBV7-9 to TRBJ1-1; no firm D call. Trimming took off 5 bases at V and 0 bases at J, with 7 bases between the two ends. The CDR3 is 13 residues long. Germline V gene data show CDR1 as SEHNR and CDR2 as FQNEAQ (reference sequence). The CDR3 loop is CASSVQMNTEAFF. In DNA, the CDR3 is TGTGCCAGCAGCGTTCAAATGAACACTGAAGCTTTCTTT.